This TCR beta chain was sequenced for a study of cytomegalovirus exposure and HLA in healthy donors. Points from the study as a whole: More than 150 TCR beta chains were listed as cytomegalovirus-associated. Differences between HLA loci emerged in a later analysis of TCR association rates, with DRB1 most and HLA-C fewest. Highly shared sequence variants in one cluster were likely a sequencing artifact.

In the PCR, 60 Vbeta and 13 Jbeta primers were used. Profiled with immunoSEQ multiplex PCR; TCRdb holds only in-frame clones, not every one. The sample holds 40,000 to 60,000 clones, approximately 77% seen once. A remark on this clone: Its specificity is not known.

Donors showed nominal health when sampled, although they likely had unrecorded immune exposures. From germline, CDR1 is SEHNR and CDR2 FQNEAQ (reference sequence). CDR3 length: 12 residues. V was pared by 6 bases and J by 4 bases, with 1 base of the junction left unmatched. Source material: PBMCs. V usage is TRBV7-9 and J usage is TRBJ2-5, with TRBD1 identical over 8 bases. The clonotype was recovered from a woman aged 50 to 60 in good health and CMV-seronegative. CDR3 nucleotides: TGTGCCAGCAGACAGGGGGGAGAGACCCAGTACTTC. Protein: CASRQGGETQYF.